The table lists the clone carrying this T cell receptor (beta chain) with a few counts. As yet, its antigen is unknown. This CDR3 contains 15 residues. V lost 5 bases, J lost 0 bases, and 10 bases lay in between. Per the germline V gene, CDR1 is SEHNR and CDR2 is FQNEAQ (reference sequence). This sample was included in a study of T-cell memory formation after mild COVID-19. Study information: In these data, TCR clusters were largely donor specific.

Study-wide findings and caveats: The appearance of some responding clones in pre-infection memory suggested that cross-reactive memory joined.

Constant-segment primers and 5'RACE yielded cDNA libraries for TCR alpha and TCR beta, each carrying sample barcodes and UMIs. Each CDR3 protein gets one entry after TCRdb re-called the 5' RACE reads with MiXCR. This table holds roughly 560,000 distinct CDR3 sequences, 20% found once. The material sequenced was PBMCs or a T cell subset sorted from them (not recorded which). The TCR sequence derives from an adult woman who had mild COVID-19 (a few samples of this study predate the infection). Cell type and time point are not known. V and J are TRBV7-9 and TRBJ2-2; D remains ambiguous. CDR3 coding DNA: TGTGCCAGCAGCCCCAGTGCGTCGAACACCGGGGAGCTGTTTTTT. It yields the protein CASSPSASNTGELFF. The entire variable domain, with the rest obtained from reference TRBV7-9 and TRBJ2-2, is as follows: DTGVSQNPRHKITKRGQNVTFRCDPISEHNRLYWYRQTLGQGPEFLTYFQNEAQLEKSRLLSDRFSAERPKGSFSTLEIQRTEQGDSAMYLCASSPSASNTGELFFGEGSRLTVL.